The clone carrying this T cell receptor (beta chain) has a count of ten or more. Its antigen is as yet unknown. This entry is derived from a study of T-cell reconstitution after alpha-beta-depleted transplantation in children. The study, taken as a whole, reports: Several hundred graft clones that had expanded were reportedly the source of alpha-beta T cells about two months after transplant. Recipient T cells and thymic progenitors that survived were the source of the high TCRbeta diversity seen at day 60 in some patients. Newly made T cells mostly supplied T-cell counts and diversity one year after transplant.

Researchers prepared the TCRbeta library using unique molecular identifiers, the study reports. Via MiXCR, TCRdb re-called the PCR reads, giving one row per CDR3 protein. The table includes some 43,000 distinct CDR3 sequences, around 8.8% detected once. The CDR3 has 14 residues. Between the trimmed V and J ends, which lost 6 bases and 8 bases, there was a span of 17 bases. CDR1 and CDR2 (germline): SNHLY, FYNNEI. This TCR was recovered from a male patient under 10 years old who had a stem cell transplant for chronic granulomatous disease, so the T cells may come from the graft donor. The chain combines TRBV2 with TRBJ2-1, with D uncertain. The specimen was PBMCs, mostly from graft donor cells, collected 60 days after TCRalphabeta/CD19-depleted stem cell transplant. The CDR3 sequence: CASSSRIPFHEQFF. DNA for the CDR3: TGTGCCAGCAGCAGCCGGATTCCCTTCCATGAGCAGTTCTTC.